This TCR beta chain was profiled in a study of blood T cell repertoires in COVID-19. Only in-frame clones appear in the TCRdb table, and some are missing; sequencing was by immunoSEQ multiplex PCR. The sample holds approximately 230,000 clones; roughly 83% are singletons and the top ten take about 8.9%. Germline V gene sequence: CDR1 LNHDA, CDR2 SQIVND (reference sequence). Trimming removed 6 bases from V and 1 base from J; junction bases left unmatched: 8. The CDR3 consists of 16 residues. Sequencing was done on a sample of peripheral blood. The rearrangement links TRBV19 to TRBJ2-2, with 7 bases fitting TRBD1. This clonotype originated in a man aged 80 or over with acute or convalescent COVID-19. The CDR3 DNA sequence: TGTGCCAGTAGGTACCCTGGGGACAGGAACACCGGGGAGCTGTTTTTT. Translated: CASRYPGDRNTGELFF.